The 21 T cell receptor beta chains presented below share a single source sample, sequenced in a study of T cell changes during pregnancy in multiple sclerosis. Produced via immunoSEQ multiplex PCR; TCRdb's table is partial and in-frame only. The sample lists approximately 90,000 clones, about 94% seen once, with approximately 0.84% in the top ten. Sequenced material: peripheral blood, taken in the third trimester of pregnancy. These receptors all come from a female donor with multiple sclerosis, enrolled in a pregnancy study.

This clone was seen only once. The chain is built from TRBV28 and TRBJ1-2; 8 bases fit TRBD1. CDR1 is MDHEN and CDR2 is SYDVKM in the germline V gene. The CDR3 runs 14 residues. V lost 6 bases and J lost 6; bases outside the gene matches: 9. The CDR3 sequence: CASSPPGQADGYTF. The CDR3 coding sequence is TGTGCCAGCAGCCCGCCGGGACAGGCGGATGGCTACACCTTC.

The chain uses TRBV27 and TRBJ1-1, with D perhaps TRBD1 (5 bases). The CDR3 loop spans 15 amino acids. Per the germline V gene, CDR1 is MNHEY and CDR2 is SMNVEV (reference sequence). The germline V and J ends were trimmed by 6 bases and 0 bases, with 14 bases remaining between them. The CDR3 DNA is TGTGCCAGCAGCTCGACCCGGGGGATGAACACTGAAGCTTTCTTT. Residues: CASSSTRGMNTEAFF.

The chain uses TRBV10-3 and TRBJ2-2, with TRBD1 matching over 9 bases. Germline V CDR1 and CDR2: ENHRY, SYGVKD. The CDR3 contains 16 residues. The junction had 6 bases not matched to a gene; V was cut back by 3 bases and J by 4 bases. This chain's CDR3 is CAISDKQGAGTGELFF. CDR3 coding DNA: TGTGCCATCAGTGATAAACAGGGGGCCGGCACCGGGGAGCTGTTTTTT.

The rearrangement links TRBV6-1 to TRBJ2-3; D is perhaps TRBD2 (5 bases). This CDR3 has 14 residues. Germline V gene data show CDR1 as MNHNS and CDR2 as SASEGT. V was clipped by 8 bases and J by 0 bases, with 12 bases between them. CDR3 sequence reads: CASAGVYSTDTQYF. CDR3 DNA: TGTGCCAGCGCCGGGGTCTACAGCACAGATACGCAGTATTTT.

V gene TRBV5-6 combines with J gene TRBJ2-3, with 12 bases lining up with TRBD2. Germline lookup yields CDR1 SGHDT and CDR2 YYEEEE. This CDR3 has 18 amino acids. The trim removed 4 bases at V and 6 bases at J, leaving 15 bases unmatched. The CDR3, as DNA: TGTGCCAGCAGCGTTCCATGGCTAGCGGGAGGGCCCGCGGATACGCAGTATTTT. Residues: CASSVPWLAGGPADTQYF.

The chain links TRBV28 to TRBJ1-1; D possibly corresponds to TRBD1 (6 bases). The CDR3 consists of 14 residues. Per the germline V gene, CDR1 is MDHEN and CDR2 is SYDVKM. V lost 6 bases and J lost 2, with 13 bases in between. CDR3 sequence: CASSRSGGNTEAFF. The CDR3 bases are TGTGCCAGCAGCCGGTCGGGGGGCAACACTGAAGCTTTCTTT.

The table lists this clone with a count of one. V and J are TRBV5-4 and TRBJ2-3; 8 positions match TRBD2. Trimming at V came to 2 bases and at J to 4 bases, leaving 6 bases not matched to a gene. CDR3 size: 15 residues. Looked up from germline, CDR1 is SGHNT and CDR2 is YYREEE (reference sequence). The CDR3 region has the DNA TGTGCCAGCAGCTTCGGGACTAGGGGCGCAGATACGCAGTATTTT. It specifies CASSFGTRGADTQYF.

The chain joins TRBV7-2 to TRBJ2-7; 7 positions match TRBD1. V shed 11 bases, J shed 7 bases, and the junction held 8 bases outside the gene matches. Germline CDR1 and CDR2: SGHTA and FQGNSA. This CDR3 is 11 amino acids long. The CDR3 DNA follows: TGTGCCGCCGGAGTACAGGGGGAGCAGTACTTC. It is translated as CAAGVQGEQYF.

This chain uses TRBV2 with TRBJ1-5, with TRBD1 identical over 8 bases. The germline CDR1 and CDR2 sequences are SNHLY and FYNNEI. The length of the CDR3 is 15 residues. The trim removed 4 bases at V and 0 bases at J, leaving 2 bases unmatched. CDR3 sequence: CASSVDRDSNQPQHF. The DNA of the CDR3 is TGTGCCAGCAGTGTGGACAGGGATAGCAATCAGCCCCAGCATTTT.

The gene calls are TRBV12-5 and TRBJ1-1, with 9 bases fitting TRBD1. Germline V CDR1 and CDR2: LGHNT, FRNRAP. This CDR3 region has 16 residues. V trimming: 2 bases; J trimming: 1 base; junction bases outside the gene matches: 5. The chain's CDR3 is CASGLFHRGPNTEAFF. DNA of the CDR3: TGTGCTAGTGGTTTGTTCCACAGGGGGCCGAACACTGAAGCTTTCTTT.

The chain uses TRBV19 and TRBJ1-1; TRBD1 aligns across 8 bases. This CDR3 region has 14 residues. Germline CDR1 reads LNHDA; CDR2 reads SQIVND (reference sequence). The J segment lost 1 base and the V segment lost 5 bases, leaving 3 bases of the junction unmatched. The CDR3 DNA is TGTGCCAGTAGTGGACAGGGTAAGAACACTGAAGCTTTCTTT. This encodes CASSGQGKNTEAFF.

This clone was counted a few times. The chain employs TRBV10-3 and TRBJ2-1, with D possibly TRBD2 on 6 matching bases. Germline CDR1 is ENHRY and CDR2 is SYGVKD. Trimming took 10 bases from V and 0 from J, leaving 13 bases between them. The CDR3 has 14 residues. This chain's CDR3 is CASGTDNSYNEQFF. The DNA for the CDR3 is TGTGCCAGCGGGACTGACAACTCCTACAATGAGCAGTTCTTC.

The V and J genes are TRBV28 and TRBJ2-7; no firm D call. Germline lookup yields CDR1 MDHEN and CDR2 SYDVKM. The CDR3 spans 15 residues. V lost 5 bases and J lost 7, with 21 bases in between. The CDR3 coding sequence is TGTGCCAGCAGTCCCCACCACACGTATGCGCGGGAGCAGTACTTC. This gives the protein CASSPHHTYAREQYF.

The chain links TRBV7-3 to TRBJ2-1; 10 nucleotides align to TRBD1. From germline, CDR1 is SGHTA and CDR2 FQGTGA. The CDR3 runs to 15 residues. After removal of 5 bases from V and 6 bases from J, the junction contained 7 bases not matched to a gene. The CDR3 spells CASSEGQGHSNEQFF. The CDR3 DNA sequence: TGTGCCAGCAGCGAGGGACAGGGGCACAGCAATGAGCAGTTCTTC.

This sequence joins TRBV10-2 and TRBJ1-1; D is perhaps TRBD1 (5 bases). V shed 4 bases and J shed 8 bases, with 8 bases lying between them. This CDR3 has 11 residues. Germline values: CDR1 WSHSY, CDR2 SAAADI. The CDR3 region has the DNA TGCGCCAGCAGTGTGAACAGGGAAGCTTTCTTT. This gives the protein CASSVNREAFF.

The chain links TRBV15 to TRBJ1-2; 11 bases align to TRBD1. Germline V gene lookup returns CDR1 LNHNV and CDR2 YYDKDF (reference sequence). This CDR3 region has 20 residues. J lost 8 bases, V lost 0 bases, and 20 bases had no gene match. The CDR3 reads CATSRDSLRDRGLRDRGYTF. The CDR3 DNA reads as TGTGCCACCAGCAGAGATTCCCTCCGGGACAGGGGGTTAAGGGACAGGGGCTACACCTTC.

The chain has TRBV2 and TRBJ2-7, with D possibly TRBD2 on 6 matching bases. Germline V gene sequence: CDR1 SNHLY, CDR2 FYNNEI. Trimming stripped 4 bases from V and 5 bases from J, with 6 bases between. This CDR3 has 11 residues. The CDR3 loop reads CASSGRDEQYF. As DNA, the CDR3 is TGTGCCAGCAGTGGGAGGGACGAGCAGTACTTC.

The chain combines TRBV5-3 with TRBJ2-7, with 10 nucleotides matching TRBD2. TRBV5-3 is assigned to the ORF class and has an uncertain function. The CDR3 is 21 residues long. V shed 3 bases and J 0 bases; nucleotides not matched to a gene: 21. CDR3 residues: CARSYGTGSSGLAVLSYEQYF. Here the CDR3 DNA reads TGTGCCAGAAGCTATGGAACAGGGAGTAGTGGACTAGCGGTGCTCTCCTACGAGCAGTACTTC.

The V and J genes are TRBV18 and TRBJ1-2, with TRBD1 as a possible D gene (6 bases). This CDR3 contains 14 residues. Germline CDR1 KGHSH, CDR2 LQKENI. With 3 bases removed from V and 12 bases from J, the gap between germline ends came to 20 bases. This CDR3 is CASSPMMKTGQDTF. The DNA for the CDR3 is TGTGCCAGCTCACCGATGATGAAGACAGGCCAGGACACCTTC.

The rearrangement links TRBV4-1 to TRBJ2-1; 13 nucleotides match TRBD2. The length of the CDR3 is 16 residues. Unmatched junction bases numbered 8, after V lost 4 bases and J lost 8 bases. Per the germline V gene, CDR1 is MGHRA and CDR2 is YSYEKL. CDR3 sequence reads: CASSPDRLAGGDEQFF. CDR3 nucleotide sequence: TGCGCCAGCAGCCCCGATCGACTAGCGGGAGGCGATGAGCAGTTCTTC.

The rearrangement uses TRBV4-1 and TRBJ2-1, with TRBD2 as a possible D gene (6 bases). Trimming took off 3 bases at V and 6 bases at J, with 18 bases between the two ends. This CDR3 is built from 16 residues. From germline, CDR1 is MGHRA and CDR2 YSYEKL. In DNA form, the CDR3 reads TGCGCCAGCAGCCACCCTAGGATATACGGGGGCAATGAGCAGTTCTTC. Its protein is CASSHPRIYGGNEQFF.